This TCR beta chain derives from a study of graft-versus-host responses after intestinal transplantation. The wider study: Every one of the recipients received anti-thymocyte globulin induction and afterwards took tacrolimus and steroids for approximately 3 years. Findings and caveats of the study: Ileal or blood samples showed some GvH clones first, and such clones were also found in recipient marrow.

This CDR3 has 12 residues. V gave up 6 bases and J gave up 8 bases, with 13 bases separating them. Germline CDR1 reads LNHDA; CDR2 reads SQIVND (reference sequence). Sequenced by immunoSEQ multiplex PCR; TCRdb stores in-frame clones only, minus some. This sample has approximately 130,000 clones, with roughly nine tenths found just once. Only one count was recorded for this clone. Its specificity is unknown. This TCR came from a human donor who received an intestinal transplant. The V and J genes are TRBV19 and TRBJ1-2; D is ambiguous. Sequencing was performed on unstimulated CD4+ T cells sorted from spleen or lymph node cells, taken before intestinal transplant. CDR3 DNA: TGTGCCAGTAGATGGGGAACGGGAGGCTACACCTTC. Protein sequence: CASRWGTGGYTF. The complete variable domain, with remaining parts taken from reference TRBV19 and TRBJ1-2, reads DGGITQSPKYLFRKEGQNVTLSCEQNLNHDAMYWYRQDPGQGLRLIYYSQIVNDFQKGDIAEGYSVSREKKESFPLTVTSAQKNPTAFYLCASRWGTGGYTFGSGTRLTVV.